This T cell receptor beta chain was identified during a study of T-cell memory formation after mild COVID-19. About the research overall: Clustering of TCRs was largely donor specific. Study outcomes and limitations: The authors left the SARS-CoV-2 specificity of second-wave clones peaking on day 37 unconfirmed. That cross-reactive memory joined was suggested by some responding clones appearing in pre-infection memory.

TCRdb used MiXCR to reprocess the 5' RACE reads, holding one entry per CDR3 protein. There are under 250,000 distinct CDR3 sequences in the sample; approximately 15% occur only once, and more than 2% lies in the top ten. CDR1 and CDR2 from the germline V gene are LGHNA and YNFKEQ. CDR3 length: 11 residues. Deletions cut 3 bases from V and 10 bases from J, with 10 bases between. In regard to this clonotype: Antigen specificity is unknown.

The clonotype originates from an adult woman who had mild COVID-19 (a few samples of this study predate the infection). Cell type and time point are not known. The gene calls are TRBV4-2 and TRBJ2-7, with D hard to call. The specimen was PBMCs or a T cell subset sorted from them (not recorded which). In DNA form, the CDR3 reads TGTGCCAGCAGCCATAGCCGGGTACAGTACTTC. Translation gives CASSHSRVQYF.